This TCR beta chain is drawn from a study of T cell responses to AZD1222 COVID-19 vaccine. General study findings and limits: Researchers took repertoire samples only after the peak T cell response had come. Spike-specific TCR breadth and depth were elevated following two AZD1222 doses.

Clones were sequenced by immunoSEQ multiplex PCR, and TCRdb holds only the in-frame ones, with some missing. The data hold more than 100,000 clones, with around 90% observed a single time. A remark on this clone: Its antigen is still unknown.

The input for sequencing was peripheral blood, taken 28 days after the second AZD1222 dose. The sequence was collected from an adult who received the AZD1222 COVID-19 vaccine.

The DNA for the CDR3 is TGTGCCTGGAACCCCCGGGACAGGGGGTATTCACCCCTCCACTTT. Encoded protein: CAWNPRDRGYSPLHF. V usage is TRBV30 and J usage is TRBJ1-6, with TRBD1 matching 11 bases. Germline trimming cut 4 bases from V and 8 bases from J; bases unmatched to any gene: 7. CDR1 is GTSNPN, CDR2 SVGIG, per germline (reference sequence). The CDR3 has 15 amino acids.